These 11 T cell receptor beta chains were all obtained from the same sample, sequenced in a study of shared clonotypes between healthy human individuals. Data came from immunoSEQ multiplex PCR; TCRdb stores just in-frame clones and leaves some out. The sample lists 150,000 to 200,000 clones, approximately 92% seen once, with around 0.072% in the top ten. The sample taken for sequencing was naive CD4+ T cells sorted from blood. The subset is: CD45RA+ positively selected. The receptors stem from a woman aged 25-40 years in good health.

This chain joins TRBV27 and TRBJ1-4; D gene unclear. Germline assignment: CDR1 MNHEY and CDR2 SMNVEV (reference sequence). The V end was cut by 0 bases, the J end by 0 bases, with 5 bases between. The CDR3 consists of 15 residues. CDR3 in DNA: TGTGCCAGCAGTTTATCGTCCGCAACTAATGAAAAACTGTTTTTT. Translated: CASSLSSATNEKLFF. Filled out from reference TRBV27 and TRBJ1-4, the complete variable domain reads EAQVTQNPRYLITVTGKKLTVTCSQNMNHEYMSWYRQDPGLGLRQIYYSMNVEVTDKGDVPEGYKVSRKEKRNFPLILESPSPNQTSLYFCASSLSSATNEKLFFGSGTQLSVL.

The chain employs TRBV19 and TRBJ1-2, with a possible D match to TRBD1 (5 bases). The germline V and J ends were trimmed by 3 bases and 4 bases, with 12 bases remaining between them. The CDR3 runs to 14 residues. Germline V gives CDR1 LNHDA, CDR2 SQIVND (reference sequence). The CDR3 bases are TGTGCCAGTAGTATTGGCAGGGCCTTCTATGGCTACACCTTC. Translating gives CASSIGRAFYGYTF.

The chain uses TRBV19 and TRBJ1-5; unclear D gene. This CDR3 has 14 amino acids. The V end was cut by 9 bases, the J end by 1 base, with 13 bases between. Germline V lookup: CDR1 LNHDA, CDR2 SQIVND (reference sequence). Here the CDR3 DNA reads TGTGCCAGCGAGGGTGGGCGAAGCAATCAGCCCCAGCATTTT. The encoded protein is CASEGGRSNQPQHF.

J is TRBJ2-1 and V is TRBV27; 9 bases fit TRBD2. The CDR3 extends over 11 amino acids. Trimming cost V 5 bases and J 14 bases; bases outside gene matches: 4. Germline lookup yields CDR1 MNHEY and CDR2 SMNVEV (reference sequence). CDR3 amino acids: CASSHGLAKFF. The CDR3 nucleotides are TGTGCCAGCAGTCACGGACTAGCGAAGTTCTTC.

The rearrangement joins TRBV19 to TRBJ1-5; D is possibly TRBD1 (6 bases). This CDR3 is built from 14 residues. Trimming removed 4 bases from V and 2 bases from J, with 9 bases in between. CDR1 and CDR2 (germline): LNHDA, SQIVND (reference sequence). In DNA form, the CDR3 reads TGTGCCAGTAGTACCCGACAGGGCAATCAGCCCCAGCATTTT. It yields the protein CASSTRQGNQPQHF.

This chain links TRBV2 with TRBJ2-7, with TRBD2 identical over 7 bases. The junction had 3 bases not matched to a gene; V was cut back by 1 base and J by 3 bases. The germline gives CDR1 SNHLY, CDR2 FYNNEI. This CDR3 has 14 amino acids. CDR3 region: CASSEGGGGYEQYF. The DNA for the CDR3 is TGTGCCAGCAGTGAAGGCGGCGGGGGCTACGAGCAGTACTTC.

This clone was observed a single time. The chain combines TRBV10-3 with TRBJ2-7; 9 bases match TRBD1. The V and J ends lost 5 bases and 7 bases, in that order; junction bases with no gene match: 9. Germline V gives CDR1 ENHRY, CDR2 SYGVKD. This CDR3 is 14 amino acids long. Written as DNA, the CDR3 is TGTGCCATCAGTAAAGGACAGGGGTCGGGTGAGCAGTACTTC. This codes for CAISKGQGSGEQYF.

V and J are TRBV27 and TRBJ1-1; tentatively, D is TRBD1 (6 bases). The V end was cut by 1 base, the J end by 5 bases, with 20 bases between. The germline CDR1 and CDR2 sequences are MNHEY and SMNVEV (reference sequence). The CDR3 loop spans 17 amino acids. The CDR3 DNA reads TGTGCCAGCAGTTTATTTGGACAGAGATTCCTGGGGACTGAAGCTTTCTTT. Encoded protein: CASSLFGQRFLGTEAFF.

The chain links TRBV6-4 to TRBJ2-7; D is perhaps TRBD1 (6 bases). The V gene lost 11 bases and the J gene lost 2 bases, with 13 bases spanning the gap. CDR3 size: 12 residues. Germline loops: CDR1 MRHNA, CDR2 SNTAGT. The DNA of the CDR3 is TGTGCCGCCCTAAACAGGGCCTACGAGCAGTACTTC. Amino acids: CAALNRAYEQYF.

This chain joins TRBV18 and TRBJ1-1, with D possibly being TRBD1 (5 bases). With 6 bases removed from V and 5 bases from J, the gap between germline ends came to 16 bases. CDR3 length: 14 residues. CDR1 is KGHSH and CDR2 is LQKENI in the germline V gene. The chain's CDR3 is CASSGGGQGTEAFF. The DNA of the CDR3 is TGTGCCAGCTCGGGAGGAGGGCAGGGAACTGAAGCTTTCTTT.

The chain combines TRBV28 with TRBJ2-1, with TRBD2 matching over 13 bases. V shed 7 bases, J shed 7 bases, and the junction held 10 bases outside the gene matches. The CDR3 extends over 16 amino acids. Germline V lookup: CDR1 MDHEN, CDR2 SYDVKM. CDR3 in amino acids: CASNQGLAGNVNEQFF. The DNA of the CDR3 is TGTGCCAGCAACCAGGGACTAGCGGGAAACGTGAATGAGCAGTTCTTC.